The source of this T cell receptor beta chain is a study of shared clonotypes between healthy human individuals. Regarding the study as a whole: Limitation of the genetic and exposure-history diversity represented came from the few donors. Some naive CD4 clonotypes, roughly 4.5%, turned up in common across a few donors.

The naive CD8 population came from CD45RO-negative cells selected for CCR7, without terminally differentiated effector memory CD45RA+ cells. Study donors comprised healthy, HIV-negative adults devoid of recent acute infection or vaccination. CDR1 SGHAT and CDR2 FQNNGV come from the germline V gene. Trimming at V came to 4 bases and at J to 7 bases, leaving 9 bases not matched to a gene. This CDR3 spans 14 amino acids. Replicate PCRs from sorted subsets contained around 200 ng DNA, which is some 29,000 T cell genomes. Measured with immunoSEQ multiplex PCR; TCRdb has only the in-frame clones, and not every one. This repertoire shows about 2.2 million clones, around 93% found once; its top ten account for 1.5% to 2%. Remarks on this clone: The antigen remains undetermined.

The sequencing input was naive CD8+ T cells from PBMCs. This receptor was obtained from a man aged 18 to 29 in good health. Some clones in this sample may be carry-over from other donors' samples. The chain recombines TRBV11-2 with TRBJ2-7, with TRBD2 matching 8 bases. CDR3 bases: TGTGCCAGCAGCTCCCGGGAGGGCCGAGGAGAGCAGTACTTC. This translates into CASSSREGRGEQYF.